The 10 T cell receptor beta chains below all came from one sample that was sequenced in a study of tumor-infiltrating lymphocytes in primary liver carcinoma. It was from about 21-30 mg of unsorted bulk tissue that RNA and DNA were co-extracted. Production of TCR beta cDNA used 400 to 600 ng total RNA together with a constant-region primer. Employing slightly modified ARM-PCR, three nested multiplex PCR rounds were run, and these gave rise to the TCR beta libraries. Use of TRBV1-TRBV30 forward primers with a C-beta reverse primer characterized the first two PCR rounds, which lasted approximately 11 cycles each. TCRdb redid the calling of the multiplex PCR reads with MiXCR, one entry per CDR3 protein. The sample yields roughly 120,000 distinct CDR3 sequences, 50% to 65% seen once. The specimen was liver tumor tissue from sampling region 1. Noted subset: tumor region T1, superior pole. These receptors all come from a woman aged 55-69 years with primary liver carcinoma and hepatitis B virus infection.

V gene TRBV4-1 combines with J gene TRBJ2-1; no reliable D call. Between the trimmed V and J ends, which lost 6 bases and 9 bases, there was a span of 21 bases. Per germline, CDR1 MGHRA and CDR2 YSYEKL. The CDR3 spans 15 residues. This CDR3 reads CASSPTKSRSVEQFF. CDR3 coding DNA: TGCGCCAGCAGTCCCACGAAGTCGAGAAGCGTTGAGCAGTTCTTC.

Concerning this clonotype: A junction boundary mismatches the germline segment, possibly from a read error. The V gene is TRBV11-2, the J gene TRBJ2-1, with TRBD2 matching over 7 bases. The CDR3 runs 16 residues. In germline, CDR1 is SGHAT, CDR2 FQNNGV. This chain's CDR3 is CASSLGGGHLRNEQFF. The DNA for the CDR3 is TGTGCCAGCAGCTTAGGGGGGGGTCACCTGAGGAATGAGCAGTTTTTC.

On this clonotype: This may stem from a read error, because a much larger clone lies one nucleotide away. V gene TRBV5-6 combines with J gene TRBJ2-7, with a possible D match to TRBD1 (5 bases). Per germline, CDR1 SGHDT and CDR2 YYEEEE. The CDR3 runs 16 residues. The CDR3 DNA is TGTACCAGCAGCCCTAACTTGGGGCTCAGCTCCTACGAGCAGTACTTC. It codes for CTSSPNLGLSSYEQYF.

This chain joins TRBV11-2 and TRBJ2-1; D unresolved. Trimming removed 3 bases at V and 6 bases at J, with 9 bases between. Germline V lookup: CDR1 SGHAT, CDR2 FQNNGV. This CDR3 is built from 13 residues. The CDR3 sequence is CASSFAIGNEQFF. Written as DNA, the CDR3 is TGTGCCAGCAGCTTCGCTATAGGCAATGAGCAGTTCTTC.

On this clonotype: A much larger clone lies a single base off, so this may be a read error. The rearrangement uses TRBV12-3 or TRBV12-4 and TRBJ2-5, with 8 bases fitting TRBD1. The CDR3 sequence is 15 residues long. After removal of 6 bases from V and 5 bases from J, the junction contained 11 bases not matched to a gene. The CDR3 is CASSITNRGSETQYF. CDR3 coding DNA: TGTGCCAGCAGCATAACAAACAGGGGGTCGGAGACCCAGTACTTC.

This chain connects TRBV7-8 to TRBJ1-2, with TRBD1 matching 7 bases. Germline V gene sequence: CDR1 SGHVS, CDR2 FQNEAQ. V shed 5 bases and J 4 bases; nucleotides not matched to a gene: 7. The CDR3 extends over 14 amino acids. The chain's CDR3 is CASSVGQASYGYTF. The CDR3 region has the DNA TGTGCCAGCAGCGTCGGACAGGCTAGCTATGGCTACACCTTC. Drawing the rest from reference TRBV7-8 and TRBJ1-2, the complete variable domain is GAGVSQSPRYKVAKRGQDVALRCDPISGHVSLFWYQQALGQGPEFLTYFQNEAQLDKSGLPSDRFFAERPEGSVSTLKIQRTQQEDSAVYLCASSVGQASYGYTFGSGTRLTVV.

The rearrangement uses TRBV13 and TRBJ2-5, with TRBD2 identical over 9 bases. The CDR3 runs to 17 residues. From germline, CDR1 is PRHDT and CDR2 FYEKMQ (reference sequence). The V gene end was trimmed by 4 bases and the J gene end by 5 bases; junction bases not matched to a gene: 14. In DNA form, the CDR3 reads TGTGCCAGCAGCTCCCGGACTAGCGTGAGGAGCAGGGAGACCCAGTACTTC. Translating gives CASSSRTSVRSRETQYF.

About this clonotype: Since no conserved phenylalanine or tryptophan closes the CDR3, a read error is the likely cause. The chain carries TRBV28 and TRBJ2-6; possible D gene TRBD1, 5 bases. The germline V gene encodes CDR1 MDHEN and CDR2 SYDVKM. This CDR3 is 16 amino acids long. Here the CDR3 DNA reads TGTGCCTGCAGTTTGCAGGGATCGGACGGGGCCAACGTCCTGACTTTA. As protein: CACSLQGSDGANVLTL.

A remark on this clonotype: A junction end diverges from the germline sequence, so it may reflect a read error. The chain couples TRBV5-1 to TRBJ2-5; D unresolved. Germline V lookup: CDR1 SGHRS, CDR2 YFSETQ. The length of the CDR3 is 16 residues. As DNA, the CDR3 is TGCGCCAGCCGCTTGGTGGCCACGCGCGGCCAAGAGACCCAGTACTTC. This codes for CASRLVATRGQETQYF.

This clonotype was detected ten times or more. A clone one base away is much larger, so this may be a read error. The V call is TRBV11-2, the J call TRBJ1-6, with D perhaps TRBD1 (5 bases). Looked up from germline, CDR1 is SGHAT and CDR2 is FQNNGV. Trimming shortened V by 1 base and J by 10 bases, and 14 bases separated the two germline ends. CDR3 length equals 15 residues. The CDR3 coding sequence is TGTGCCAGCAGCTTAGGTCGGAGGGGAGGATCACCCCTCCACTTT. Protein: CASSLGRRGGSPLHF.